The T cell receptor (beta chain) described here comes from a study of blood T cell repertoires in COVID-19. As handled by the study authors: Amplification of reference gene primers provided the estimated nucleated cell counts. The repertoire was sequenced with immunoSEQ multiplex PCR; TCRdb's copy has only in-frame clones and lacks some. V, J and clone size are those of that table, while D and trimming were read from the DNA. This table holds some 80,000 clones, roughly 86% found once. V lost 5 bases to trimming and J lost 0 bases, with 11 bases between them. Per the germline V gene, CDR1 is SGHAT and CDR2 is FQNNGV. This CDR3 region has 16 residues.

The sequencing input was peripheral blood. The sequence was obtained from a human donor in a cohort sampled during active COVID-19. The chain uses TRBV11-2 and TRBJ1-6; D perhaps matches TRBD1 (5 bases). The CDR3: CASSARQSSYNSPLHF. Written as DNA, the CDR3 is TGTGCCAGCAGCGCCCGACAGAGCTCCTATAATTCACCCCTCCACTTT.